A single sample is the source of the 18 T cell receptor beta chains below, sequenced in a study of shared T cell receptors in the human thymus. Using immunoSEQ multiplex PCR, the repertoire was profiled, and TCRdb retains in-frame clones only, with some absent. The data contain hundreds of thousands of clones, approximately 90% of them singletons. These data are also associated with another study on human thymus T cells.

Sequencing was performed on thymocytes. The receptors come from a boy under three years old with a congenital heart defect.

V usage is TRBV29-1 and J usage is TRBJ2-2, with D maybe TRBD1 (6 bases). Germline lookup yields CDR1 SQVTM and CDR2 ANQGSEA. The CDR3 contains 14 residues. V was trimmed by 6 bases and J by 6 bases, leaving 17 bases between them. The CDR3 DNA reads as TGCAGCGTGGGGATCGTACAGGGCCCCGGGGAGCTGTTTTTT. This translates into CSVGIVQGPGELFF.

The chain carries TRBV27 and TRBJ2-3; 8 nucleotides line up with TRBD2. The CDR3 spans 16 residues. Looked up from germline, CDR1 is MNHEY and CDR2 is SMNVEV (reference sequence). With V trimmed by 4 bases and J by 1 base, 7 bases remained unmatched. CDR3 nucleotides: TGTGCCAGCAGTTCTGGGGAAGCGGGAGGCACAGATACGCAGTATTTT. Translation: CASSSGEAGGTDTQYF.

This sequence joins TRBV5-1 and TRBJ2-1, with 8 bases fitting TRBD2. Unmatched junction bases numbered 18, after V lost 4 bases and J lost 9 bases. This CDR3 has 17 residues. Germline CDR1 is SGHRS and CDR2 is YFSETQ. CDR3 loop: CASSLVAVREELGEQFF. DNA for the CDR3: TGCGCCAGCAGCCTCGTTGCGGTGCGGGAGGAGCTGGGTGAGCAGTTCTTC.

CDR3 DNA sequence: TGTGCCAGCAGTGACTCCTCGGGAGGAGGGCGGTATTTT. Amino acids: CASSDSSGGGRYF. The J gene is TRBJ2-3, the V gene TRBV6-4; 7 nucleotides agree with TRBD2. The CDR3 has 13 residues. Germline CDR1 and CDR2: MRHNA and SNTAGT. The J segment lost 14 bases and the V segment lost 0 bases, leaving 8 bases of the junction unmatched.

The rearrangement joins TRBV7-3 to TRBJ2-7; TRBD2 agrees at 15 bases. This CDR3 is 18 amino acids long. V dropped 3 bases and J dropped 4; count of bases not matched to a gene: 10. The germline CDR1 and CDR2 sequences are SGHTA and FQGTGA. The CDR3, as DNA: TGTGCCAGCAGCTTGACCTCAGGACTAGCGGGAGGGCCTTACGAGCAGTACTTC. This gives the protein CASSLTSGLAGGPYEQYF.

The chain employs TRBV19 and TRBJ2-7, with TRBD2 matching 8 bases. The germline V gene encodes CDR1 LNHDA and CDR2 SQIVND (reference sequence). This CDR3 has 15 amino acids. V gave up 6 bases and J gave up 0 bases; unmatched junction bases: 7. The chain's CDR3 is CASRKQAGDSYEQYF. Here the CDR3 DNA reads TGTGCCAGTAGAAAACAAGCGGGGGACTCCTACGAGCAGTACTTC.

The chain couples TRBV14 to TRBJ1-1; 7 bases fit TRBD1. Germline-derived CDR1 and CDR2 are SGHDN and FVKESK. This CDR3 is 17 amino acids long. Trimming at V came to 4 bases and at J to 1 base, leaving 12 bases not matched to a gene. This chain's CDR3 is CASSPGGGGGGNTEAFF. The CDR3 DNA is TGTGCCAGCAGCCCGGGTGGAGGGGGCGGAGGGAACACTGAAGCTTTCTTT.

This clone was seen once. The chain is built from TRBV29-1 and TRBJ2-1, with a tentative D call TRBD1 (6 bases). Germline-derived CDR1 and CDR2 are SQVTM and ANQGSEA. CDR3 length: 13 residues. Trimming took 3 bases from V and 5 from J, leaving 11 bases between them. CDR3 bases: TGCAGCGTTGAGGGTCAGGGGAACAATGAGCAGTTCTTC. This gives the protein CSVEGQGNNEQFF.

The gene calls are TRBV7-2 and TRBJ2-7, with 9 bases matching TRBD2. With 2 bases clipped from V and 4 bases from J, the junction kept 12 bases outside the gene matches. This CDR3 has 17 amino acids. Germline loops: CDR1 SGHTA, CDR2 FQGNSA. The CDR3 loop reads CASSLPRTSELGYEQYF. The CDR3 nucleotides read TGTGCCAGCAGCTTACCGAGGACTAGCGAACTGGGTTACGAGCAGTACTTC.

This chain links TRBV13 with TRBJ2-3; 8 positions agree with TRBD2. This CDR3 is 15 amino acids long. V lost 4 bases, J lost 14 bases, and 17 bases stayed unmatched. The germline gives CDR1 PRHDT, CDR2 FYEKMQ (reference sequence). The CDR3 is CASSSGGLLKRETYF. The CDR3 nucleotides read TGTGCCAGCAGCTCTGGAGGACTACTGAAGCGGGAGACGTATTTT.

The J gene is TRBJ2-7, the V gene TRBV19; D might be TRBD1 (6 bases). Trimming pared 7 bases from V and 3 bases from J, leaving 16 bases between. The CDR3 consists of 14 residues. Germline V gives CDR1 LNHDA, CDR2 SQIVND (reference sequence). The CDR3 DNA reads as TGTGCCAGTACGACAGGAGAGCCTTACTACGAGCAGTACTTC. It encodes CASTTGEPYYEQYF. Full variable domain (rest looked up from reference TRBV19 and TRBJ2-7): DGGITQSPKYLFRKEGQNVTLSCEQNLNHDAMYWYRQDPGQGLRLIYYSQIVNDFQKGDIAEGYSVSREKKESFPLTVTSAQKNPTAFYLCASTTGEPYYEQYFGPGTRLTVT.

The rearrangement links TRBV7-9 to TRBJ1-4; D gene ambiguous. Looked up from germline, CDR1 is SEHNR and CDR2 is FQNEAQ (reference sequence). The CDR3 extends over 13 amino acids. Trimming removed 4 bases at V and 14 bases at J, with 17 bases between. CDR3 region: CASSSPGAVGLFF. CDR3 DNA: TGTGCCAGCAGCTCCCCCGGAGCGGTGGGGCTGTTTTTT.

The chain joins TRBV28 to TRBJ1-5, with 8 bases lining up with TRBD1. The germline V gene encodes CDR1 MDHEN and CDR2 SYDVKM. The ends lost 3 bases at V and 4 bases at J; junction bases unmatched: 8. This CDR3 is built from 16 residues. The CDR3 loop reads CASSFGAGGDNQPQHF. CDR3 bases: TGTGCCAGCAGTTTCGGGGCAGGGGGCGATAATCAGCCCCAGCATTTT.

This CDR3 is CASSSTTLGGAYDEQYF. CDR3 nucleotides: TGTGCCAGCAGCTCCACCACTTTAGGGGGCGCATACGACGAGCAGTACTTC. The rearrangement uses TRBV7-6 and TRBJ2-7, with TRBD1 matching 7 bases. CDR1 and CDR2 from the germline V gene are SGHVS and FNYEAQ. The CDR3 loop spans 17 amino acids. After removal of 4 bases from V and 5 bases from J, the junction contained 17 bases not matched to a gene.

The chain employs TRBV7-2 and TRBJ2-7; D is perhaps TRBD1 (6 bases). Trimming stripped 5 bases from V and 0 bases from J, with 11 bases between. This CDR3 has 14 residues. Germline CDR1 is SGHTA and CDR2 is FQGNSA. CDR3: CASSPRDISYEQYF. CDR3 bases: TGTGCCAGCAGCCCCCGGGACATCTCCTACGAGCAGTACTTC.

The chain is built from TRBV11-3 and TRBJ2-7; 7 positions match TRBD1. The trim removed 4 bases at V and 0 bases at J, leaving 9 bases unmatched. The germline V gene encodes CDR1 SGHNT and CDR2 YENEEA. The CDR3 has 16 amino acids. CDR3 amino acids: CASSSLRDSLSYEQYF. In DNA, the CDR3 is TGTGCCAGCAGCTCGCTAAGGGACAGTCTCTCCTACGAGCAGTACTTC.

The chain uses TRBV6-4 and TRBJ2-7; 7 bases agree with TRBD1. Per germline, CDR1 MRHNA and CDR2 SNTAGT. The junction had 6 bases not matched to a gene; V was cut back by 6 bases and J by 1 base. The CDR3 loop spans 14 amino acids. The CDR3 DNA sequence: TGTGCCAGCAGGGGAAGACAGGGTTCCTACGAGCAGTACTTC. Protein: CASRGRQGSYEQYF.

The chain is built from TRBV29-1 and TRBJ2-7; D is ambiguous. Germline V gene sequence: CDR1 SQVTM, CDR2 ANQGSEA. The V end was cut by 7 bases, the J end by 5 bases, with 12 bases between. The CDR3 has 11 residues. DNA of the CDR3: TGCAGCGCTACTCAGGTCCACGAGCAGTACTTC. Its translation: CSATQVHEQYF.